The 19 T cell receptor beta chains below come from one sample, sequenced in a study of cytomegalovirus exposure and HLA in healthy donors. The PCR had 60 Vbeta and 13 Jbeta primers. TCRdb's copy holds only in-frame clones and misses some; the assay was immunoSEQ multiplex PCR. This table has under 130,000 clones, approximately 70% appearing once. Input material: PBMCs. These receptors were collected from a man between 40 and 49 years old in good health and CMV-seropositive.

The chain links TRBV2 to TRBJ1-5, with a possible D match to TRBD1 (6 bases). The CDR3 is 14 residues long. The V gene's germline CDR1 is SNHLY and CDR2 FYNNEI. V was clipped by 6 bases and J by 4 bases, with 13 bases between them. Written as DNA, the CDR3 is TGTGCCAGCAGGGACAGCTATCGAAATCAGCCCCAGCATTTT. Translation gives CASRDSYRNQPQHF.

The chain uses TRBV10-2 and TRBJ2-7; possibly TRBD1 for D (6 bases). Trimming cost V 3 bases and J 1 base, with 10 bases left between them. Germline V lookup: CDR1 WSHSY, CDR2 SAAADI. The CDR3 is 14 amino acids. The CDR3 sequence: CASSEAGTSYEQYV. CDR3 coding DNA: TGCGCCAGCAGTGAAGCCGGGACATCCTACGAGCAGTACGTC.

This chain links TRBV29-1 with TRBJ2-7; TRBD1 aligns across 9 bases. CDR1 is SQVTM and CDR2 is ANQGSEA in the germline V gene. With 7 bases clipped from V and 5 bases from J, the junction kept 6 bases outside the gene matches. This CDR3 region has 12 residues. The CDR3: CSAQGQGNEQYV. CDR3 DNA sequence: TGCAGCGCCCAGGGACAGGGCAACGAGCAGTACGTC.

The J gene is TRBJ2-2, the V gene TRBV7-9, with a tentative D call TRBD2 (5 bases). This CDR3 spans 16 amino acids. Germline V gene data show CDR1 as SEHNR and CDR2 as FQNEAQ (reference sequence). V shed 2 bases and J shed 4 bases, with 14 bases lying between them. The CDR3: CASSLLRAASTGELFF. For the CDR3, the DNA is TGTGCCAGCAGCTTACTGAGGGCTGCCAGCACCGGGGAGCTGTTTTTT.

J is TRBJ1-2 and V is TRBV29-1; perhaps TRBD1 as D (5 bases). This CDR3 contains 14 residues. Trimming took off 1 base at V and 4 bases at J, with 13 bases between the two ends. Germline loops: CDR1 SQVTM, CDR2 ANQGSEA. This CDR3 is CSVEGQGFSYGYTF. The CDR3 nucleotides are TGCAGCGTTGAAGGGCAGGGTTTTAGCTATGGCTACACCTTC.

V is TRBV7-2 and J is TRBJ2-7; 11 bases align to TRBD2. CDR3 length: 17 amino acids. V shed 1 base, J shed 1 base, and the junction held 6 bases outside the gene matches. The germline V gene has CDR1 SGHTA and CDR2 FQGNSA. CDR3 sequence reads: CASSLVGLAETSYEQYF. Here the CDR3 DNA reads TGTGCCAGCAGCTTAGTGGGACTAGCGGAAACATCCTACGAGCAGTACTTC.

This rearrangement joins TRBV28 to TRBJ2-1; possible D gene TRBD2, 6 bases. Trimming shortened V by 6 bases and J by 1 base, and 16 bases separated the two germline ends. The length of the CDR3 is 16 residues. Germline CDR1 is MDHEN and CDR2 is SYDVKM. CDR3 coding DNA: TGTGCCAGCAGGACCCACTTAGCGGAGTCCTACAATGAGCAGTTCTTC. Translating it yields CASRTHLAESYNEQFF.

The CDR3 DNA follows: TGCGCCAGCAGCTTAGCGGGACCCCAGAGCTCCTACAATGAGCAGTTCTTC. Translated: CASSLAGPQSSYNEQFF. The chain links TRBV5-1 to TRBJ2-1, with TRBD2 matching 7 bases. Germline trimming cut 2 bases from V and 0 bases from J; bases unmatched to any gene: 8. Looked up from germline, CDR1 is SGHRS and CDR2 is YFSETQ. CDR3 length: 17 residues. Variable domain in full (rest from reference TRBV5-1 and TRBJ2-1): KAGVTQTPRYLIKTRGQQVTLSCSPISGHRSVSWYQQTPGQGLQFLFEYFSETQRNKGNFPGRFSGRQFSNSRSEMNVSTLELGDSALYLCASSLAGPQSSYNEQFFGPGTRLTVL.

The V call is TRBV4-1, the J call TRBJ1-1, with 7 nucleotides matching TRBD1. V trimming: 0 bases; J trimming: 3 bases; junction bases outside the gene matches: 13. This CDR3 has 18 amino acids. Germline CDR1 MGHRA, CDR2 YSYEKL. In DNA, the CDR3 is TGCGCCAGCAGCCAAGATCGGTCCCAGGGGGATTTGGACACTGAAGCTTTCTTT. This codes for CASSQDRSQGDLDTEAFF.

The gene calls are TRBV6-5 and TRBJ1-2, with 9 nucleotides matching TRBD1. Per the germline V gene, CDR1 is MNHEY and CDR2 is SVGAGI. V lost 4 bases to trimming and J lost 6 bases; unmatched junction nucleotides: 12. The CDR3 loop spans 16 amino acids. The CDR3 loop is CASSWITGGAWNGYTF. The CDR3 DNA sequence: TGTGCCAGCAGTTGGATTACAGGGGGCGCTTGGAATGGCTACACCTTC.

The chain's CDR3 is CASSLTARQGETQYF. In DNA, the CDR3 is TGTGCCAGCAGCTTAACCGCTAGACAGGGCGAGACCCAGTACTTC. This chain connects TRBV13 to TRBJ2-5, with 7 nucleotides matching TRBD1. CDR3 length equals 15 residues. In germline, CDR1 is PRHDT, CDR2 FYEKMQ (reference sequence). With 2 bases clipped from V and 5 bases from J, the junction kept 8 bases outside the gene matches.

The chain links TRBV2 to TRBJ2-7, with no clear D. Trimming stripped 3 bases from V and 11 bases from J, with 11 bases between. CDR1 SNHLY and CDR2 FYNNEI come from the germline V gene. The CDR3 consists of 11 residues. Here the CDR3 reads CASSDRYSEYF. The CDR3 nucleotides read TGTGCCAGCAGTGACCGTTACTCCGAGTACTTC.

The chain is built from TRBV6-1 and TRBJ1-1; TRBD1 aligns across 8 bases. Unmatched junction bases numbered 2, after V lost 4 bases and J lost 1 base. The CDR3 is made up of 14 amino acids. The germline V gene has CDR1 MNHNS and CDR2 SASEGT. The CDR3 protein is CASSGDRGNTEAFF. The CDR3 DNA sequence: TGTGCCAGCAGTGGCGACAGGGGGAACACTGAAGCTTTCTTT.

Only a few counts were recorded for this clone. This chain joins TRBV7-8 and TRBJ2-3; 9 nucleotides agree with TRBD1. Germline loops: CDR1 SGHVS, CDR2 FQNEAQ. V shed 5 bases and J 1 base; nucleotides not matched to a gene: 1. The CDR3 runs to 14 residues. The CDR3 loop reads CASSRTGGTDTQYF. The DNA of the CDR3 is TGTGCCAGCAGCAGGACAGGGGGCACAGATACGCAGTATTTT. Variable domain in full (rest from reference TRBV7-8 and TRBJ2-3): GAGVSQSPRYKVAKRGQDVALRCDPISGHVSLFWYQQALGQGPEFLTYFQNEAQLDKSGLPSDRFFAERPEGSVSTLKIQRTQQEDSAVYLCASSRTGGTDTQYFGPGTRLTVL.

The chain is built from TRBV6-5 and TRBJ2-7, with D perhaps TRBD2 (6 bases). Per the germline V gene, CDR1 is MNHEY and CDR2 is SVGAGI. V lost 11 bases to trimming and J lost 2 bases, with 16 bases between them. The CDR3 spans 13 residues. The CDR3 region is CASRGGWPYEQYV. DNA for the CDR3: TGTGCCTCAAGGGGAGGATGGCCCTACGAGCAGTACGTC.

V usage is TRBV5-1 and J usage is TRBJ1-1, with D unresolved. Trimming removed 3 bases from V and 0 bases from J, with 12 bases in between. Germline CDR1 reads SGHRS; CDR2 reads YFSETQ. CDR3 length: 15 residues. The DNA for the CDR3 is TGCGCCAGCAGCTCCGGGATTTTCGTGAACACTGAAGCTTTCTTT. Residues: CASSSGIFVNTEAFF.

This chain links TRBV5-1 with TRBJ1-1; 10 nucleotides match TRBD1. Germline V gene sequence: CDR1 SGHRS, CDR2 YFSETQ. The CDR3 runs 14 residues. Losses at the gene ends were 2 bases for V and 5 bases for J; bases not matched to a gene: 3. Here the CDR3 DNA reads TGCGCCAGCAGCTTCGGACAGGGGGGAACTGAAGCTTTCTTT. Its protein is CASSFGQGGTEAFF.

A single count supports this clone. V and J are TRBV4-1 and TRBJ1-2; the match to TRBD1 covers 9 bases. The CDR3 spans 14 residues. Germline V CDR1 and CDR2: MGHRA, YSYEKL. V dropped 6 bases and J dropped 6; count of bases not matched to a gene: 8. CDR3: CASRGITGGNGYTF. CDR3 coding DNA: TGCGCCAGCAGGGGGATTACAGGGGGCAATGGCTACACCTTC.

The J gene is TRBJ1-5, the V gene TRBV27; no reliable D call. There are 12 residues in the CDR3. V shed 3 bases and J shed 6 bases, with 6 bases lying between them. From germline, CDR1 is MNHEY and CDR2 SMNVEV (reference sequence). CDR3 protein: CASSFRGQPQHF. The CDR3 DNA reads TGTGCCAGCAGTTTTCGGGGTCAGCCCCAGCATTTT.